This record covers a single TCR beta chain. The data derive from a study of response to subunit inactivated influenza vaccine. Trimming took 3 bases from V and 3 from J, leaving 15 bases between them. CDR3 size: 16 residues. Germline CDR1 reads KGHSH; CDR2 reads LQKENI. One entry per CDR3 protein results from TCRdb running MiXCR on the RT-PCR reads. This sample yields approximately 530,000 distinct CDR3 sequences, of which 7.2% are seen a single time; around 13% belongs to the top ten. V usage is TRBV18 and J usage is TRBJ1-5; possible D gene TRBD1, 5 bases. This clonotype originated in a man between 50 and 70 years old who received an inactivated influenza vaccine. Here the sequenced sample was PBMCs from blood, taken around 25 months after vaccination. CDR3 loop: CASSPREVGINQPQHF. The CDR3 region has the DNA TGTGCCAGCTCACCCAGGGAGGTGGGGATCAATCAGCCCCAGCATTTT. The variable domain in full, with the rest retrieved from reference TRBV18 and TRBJ1-5, is NAGVMQNPRHLVRRRGQEARLRCSPMKGHSHVYWYRQLPEEGLKFMVYLQKENIIDESGMPKERFSAEFPKEGPSILRIQQVVRGDSAAYFCASSPREVGINQPQHFGDGTRLSIL.